Detailed here is one T cell receptor beta chain. It was with 60 Vbeta and 13 Jbeta primers that the PCR ran. Profiled with immunoSEQ multiplex PCR; TCRdb holds only in-frame clones, not every one. This table has over 150,000 clones, about four fifths appearing once. The entry originates in a study of cytomegalovirus exposure and HLA in healthy donors. Trimming left V 4 bases short and J 0 bases short, with 6 bases between. This CDR3 has 13 amino acids. Germline assignment: CDR1 SGHNT and CDR2 YYREEE (reference sequence). Nominally healthy donors were sampled, though unrecorded immune exposures were likely.

Sequenced input: PBMCs. V is TRBV5-4 and J is TRBJ2-3, with unresolved D. The receptor comes from a girl aged 10 to 17 in good health and CMV-seropositive. The DNA for the CDR3 is TGTGCCAGCAGCGCTCAGAGCACAGATACGCAGTATTTT. Translation: CASSAQSTDTQYF.